This TCR beta chain appears in the sequencing data of a study of glioma-infiltrating T cells after dendritic cell vaccination. About the research overall: Glioblastoma patients came from Phase I and II dendritic cell vaccination trials.

Study observations and caveats: No direct clonality-survival link was found; a diverse polyclonal response may matter. The cohort had few patients with full blood and tumor sets.

The CDR3 loop spans 19 amino acids. Looked up from germline, CDR1 is SGHRS and CDR2 is YFSETQ. V lost 4 bases to trimming and J lost 6 bases; unmatched junction nucleotides: 16. Primers: 60 V beta forward and 13 J beta reverse. Clones were read by immunoSEQ multiplex PCR, and TCRdb kept only the in-frame ones, dropping some. The table includes roughly 96,000 clones, 79% detected once. Points on this clone: Its antigen is unknown.

The sequences come from blood, collected before dendritic cell vaccination. The chain carries TRBV5-1 and TRBJ2-2; 12 bases fit TRBD2. The clonotype originates from a human donor with glioblastoma. In nucleotides, the CDR3 is TGCGCCAGCAGCCCGGGCCCTAAGACTAGCGGGGGACCTTCCGGGGAGCTGTTTTTT. Its protein product is CASSPGPKTSGGPSGELFF.